This TCR beta chain comes out of a study of blood T cell repertoires in COVID-19. In the authors' workflow: Nucleated cell counts were estimated from reference gene primer amplification. Profiling relied on immunoSEQ multiplex PCR, and the TCRdb table lists in-frame clones only, not all of them. The V and J calls and clone size are taken from that table; D and trimming were inferred from the DNA. The table records roughly 66,000 clones, around 81% of them present only once. Per the germline V gene, CDR1 is SGHTA and CDR2 is FQGTGA. Trimming cost V 5 bases and J 2 bases, with 11 bases left between them. CDR3 length equals 14 residues.

Sequencing used peripheral blood. The clonotype comes from a woman aged 60-75 years with acute or convalescent COVID-19. The genes are TRBV7-3 and TRBJ2-3; TRBD2 might be the D (6 bases). CDR3 loop: CASSPRGLTDTQYF. CDR3 bases: TGTGCCAGCAGCCCGCGGGGCCTCACAGATACGCAGTATTTT. Looking up the rest from reference TRBV7-3 and TRBJ2-3 gives the full variable domain: GAGVSQTPSNKVTEKGKYVELRCDPISGHTALYWYRQSLGQGPEFLIYFQGTGAADDSGLPNDRFFAVRPEGSVSTLKIQRTERGDSAVYLCASSPRGLTDTQYFGPGTRLTVL.